One sample yielded the 8 T cell receptor beta chains listed below, sequenced in a study of shared clonotypes between healthy human individuals. Repertoires were generated with immunoSEQ multiplex PCR, while TCRdb's copy carries only in-frame clones and drops some. The sample contains under 550,000 clones, 95% to 97% of which appear only once. The sample comprised naive CD4+ T cells sorted from blood. The subset here: CD45RA+ positively selected. Every receptor here comes from a woman aged 25-40 years in good health.

This clone is a singleton in its sample. The genes are TRBV6-5 and TRBJ2-1; 10 positions agree with TRBD1. V lost 2 bases, J lost 7 bases, and 5 bases stayed unmatched. Germline V gives CDR1 MNHEY, CDR2 SVGAGI. The CDR3 consists of 15 residues. The CDR3: CASSYQTGGRNEQFF. CDR3 DNA sequence: TGTGCCAGCAGTTACCAGACAGGGGGCAGAAATGAGCAGTTCTTC.

The chain uses TRBV7-2 and TRBJ2-1, with 10 positions matching TRBD2. Germline trimming cut 1 base from V and 7 bases from J; bases unmatched to any gene: 7. Looked up from germline, CDR1 is SGHTA and CDR2 is FQGNSA. The CDR3 has 16 residues. The CDR3 coding sequence is TGTGCCAGCAGCTTAGGGTTGGGAGCGGGAGGGAATGAGCAGTTCTTC. Residues: CASSLGLGAGGNEQFF.

J is TRBJ2-7 and V is TRBV6-6, with D perhaps TRBD2 (6 bases). Germline values: CDR1 MNHNY, CDR2 SVGAGI (reference sequence). The CDR3 length is 13 residues. V was shortened by 8 bases and J by 3 bases, with 14 bases between the two germline ends. The CDR3 region has the DNA TGTGCCAGCGCGGAGGGCCCCGACTACGAGCAGTACTTC. It is translated as CASAEGPDYEQYF.

This chain joins TRBV19 and TRBJ2-3; D perhaps matches TRBD2 (6 bases). The CDR3 is 15 residues long. The germline V and J ends were trimmed by 4 bases and 6 bases, with 17 bases remaining between them. Germline V lookup: CDR1 LNHDA, CDR2 SQIVND (reference sequence). CDR3 protein: CASSKRTTQGDTQYF. The CDR3 DNA is TGTGCCAGTAGTAAACGGACTACCCAAGGCGATACGCAGTATTTT.

The chain has TRBV9 and TRBJ2-3; D is possibly TRBD2 (6 bases). This CDR3 contains 16 residues. Germline values: CDR1 SGDLS, CDR2 YYNGEE. Trimming removed 0 bases from V and 2 bases from J, with 13 bases in between. The CDR3 DNA reads TGTGCCAGCAGCGTAGTCCCGGGACTGAACACAGATACGCAGTATTTT. Protein product: CASSVVPGLNTDTQYF.

This chain joins TRBV4-2 and TRBJ1-5; 7 nucleotides agree with TRBD1. The CDR3 spans 16 residues. The ends lost 0 bases at V and 6 bases at J; junction bases unmatched: 8. Germline CDR1 and CDR2: LGHNA and YNFKEQ. The CDR3 DNA follows: TGTGCCAGCAGCCAAGATTTGCCAGGGGGGGGTCAGCCCCAGCATTTT. It translates to CASSQDLPGGGQPQHF.

This chain connects TRBV7-9 to TRBJ2-1; D is undetermined. CDR3 length: 12 amino acids. Trimming took 5 bases from V and 10 from J, leaving 12 bases between them. Germline V gives CDR1 SEHNR, CDR2 FQNEAQ (reference sequence). Here the CDR3 DNA reads TGTGCCAGCAGCCCCTCCCCCGGGGAGCAGTTCTTC. The encoded protein is CASSPSPGEQFF.

V and J are TRBV4-1 and TRBJ2-3; D gene uncertain. V dropped 1 base and J dropped 1 base, with 12 bases sitting between them. This CDR3 spans 16 amino acids. Germline assignment: CDR1 MGHRA and CDR2 YSYEKL. The CDR3 DNA sequence: TGCGCCAGCAGCCAAGTTGGCGTGATGGGCACAGATACGCAGTATTTT. Amino acid sequence: CASSQVGVMGTDTQYF.